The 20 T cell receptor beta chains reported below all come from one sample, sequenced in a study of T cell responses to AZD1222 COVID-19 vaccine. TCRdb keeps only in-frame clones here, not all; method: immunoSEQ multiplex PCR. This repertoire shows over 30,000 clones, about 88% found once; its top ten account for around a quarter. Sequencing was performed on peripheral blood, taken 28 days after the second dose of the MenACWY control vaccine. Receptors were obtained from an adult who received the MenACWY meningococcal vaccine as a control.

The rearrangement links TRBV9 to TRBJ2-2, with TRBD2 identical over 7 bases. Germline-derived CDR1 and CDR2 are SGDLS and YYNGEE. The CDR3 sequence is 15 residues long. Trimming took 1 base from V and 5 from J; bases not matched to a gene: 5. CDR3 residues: CASSVTSAPTGELFF. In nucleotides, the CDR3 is TGTGCCAGCAGCGTAACTAGCGCGCCAACCGGGGAGCTGTTTTTT.

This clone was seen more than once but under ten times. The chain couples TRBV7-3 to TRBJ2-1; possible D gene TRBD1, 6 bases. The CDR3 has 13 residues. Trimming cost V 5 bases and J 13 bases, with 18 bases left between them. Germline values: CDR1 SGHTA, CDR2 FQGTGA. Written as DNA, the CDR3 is TGTGCCAGCAGCCCTATTTCGACAGGAGATCAGTTCTTC. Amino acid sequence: CASSPISTGDQFF.

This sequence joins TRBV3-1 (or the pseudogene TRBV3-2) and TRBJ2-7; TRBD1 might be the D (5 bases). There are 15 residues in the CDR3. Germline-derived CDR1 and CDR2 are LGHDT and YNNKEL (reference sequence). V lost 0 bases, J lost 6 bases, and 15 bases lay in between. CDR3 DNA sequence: TGTGCCAGCAGCCAAGAGCTCCAGGGAATGGGCGAGCAGTACTTC. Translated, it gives CASSQELQGMGEQYF.

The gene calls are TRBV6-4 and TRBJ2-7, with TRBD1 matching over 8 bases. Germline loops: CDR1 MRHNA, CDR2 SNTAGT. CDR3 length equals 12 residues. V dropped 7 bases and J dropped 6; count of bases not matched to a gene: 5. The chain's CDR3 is CASTRQGTEQYF. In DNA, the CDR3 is TGTGCCAGCACCAGACAGGGGACCGAGCAGTACTTC.

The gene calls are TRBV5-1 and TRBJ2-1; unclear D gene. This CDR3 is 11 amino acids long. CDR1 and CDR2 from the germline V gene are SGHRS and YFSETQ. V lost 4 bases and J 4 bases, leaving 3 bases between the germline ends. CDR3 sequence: CASSAYNEQFF. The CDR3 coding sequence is TGCGCCAGCAGCGCTTACAATGAGCAGTTCTTC.

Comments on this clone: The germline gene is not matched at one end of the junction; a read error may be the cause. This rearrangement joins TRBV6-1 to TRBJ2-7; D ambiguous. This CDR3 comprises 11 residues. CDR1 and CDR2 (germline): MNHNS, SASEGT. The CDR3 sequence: CASSERAAAHF. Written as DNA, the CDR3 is TGTGCCAGCAGTGAACGTGCGGCAGCTCACTTC.

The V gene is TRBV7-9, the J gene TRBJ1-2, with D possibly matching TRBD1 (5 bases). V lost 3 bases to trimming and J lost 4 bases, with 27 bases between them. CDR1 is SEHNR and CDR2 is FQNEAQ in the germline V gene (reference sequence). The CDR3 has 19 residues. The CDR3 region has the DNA TGTGCCAGCAGCTTTATTGCCGGGCAGGGTGGAGATAAGAGCTATGGCTACACCTTC. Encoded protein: CASSFIAGQGGDKSYGYTF.

In DNA form, the CDR3 reads TGTGCCAGCATACCAGGGGAACCCGAGCAGTACTTC. It codes for CASIPGEPEQYF. The chain joins TRBV6-4 to TRBJ2-7; the D gene is possibly TRBD1 (6 bases). CDR1 is MRHNA, CDR2 SNTAGT, per germline. The V end lost 7 bases, the J end lost 6 bases, and 13 bases lay between the germline ends. The CDR3 spans 12 residues.

The CDR3 nucleotides are TGTGCCAGTAGCCGTTTCACGGGGAGGTACGGGAGGGAATGGGAGACCCAGTACTTC. Its translation: CASSRFTGRYGREWETQYF. This chain uses TRBV19 with TRBJ2-5; 8 bases are a match to TRBD2. Germline V gene sequence: CDR1 LNHDA, CDR2 SQIVND (reference sequence). This CDR3 has 19 amino acids. V shed 6 bases, J shed 5 bases, and the junction held 23 bases outside the gene matches.

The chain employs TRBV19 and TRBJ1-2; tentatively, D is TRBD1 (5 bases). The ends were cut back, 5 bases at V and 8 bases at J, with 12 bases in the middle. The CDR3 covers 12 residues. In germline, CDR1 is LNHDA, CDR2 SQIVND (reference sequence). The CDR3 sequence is CASSPRGGGYTF. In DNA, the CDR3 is TGTGCCAGTAGTCCCCGCGGGGGAGGCTACACCTTC.

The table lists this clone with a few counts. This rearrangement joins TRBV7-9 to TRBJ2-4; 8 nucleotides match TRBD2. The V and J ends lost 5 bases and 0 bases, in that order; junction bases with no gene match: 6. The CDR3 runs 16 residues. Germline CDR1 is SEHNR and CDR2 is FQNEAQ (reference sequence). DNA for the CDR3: TGTGCCAGCAGCAAAGCGGGGGATGAAGCCAAAAACATTCAGTACTTC. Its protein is CASSKAGDEAKNIQYF.

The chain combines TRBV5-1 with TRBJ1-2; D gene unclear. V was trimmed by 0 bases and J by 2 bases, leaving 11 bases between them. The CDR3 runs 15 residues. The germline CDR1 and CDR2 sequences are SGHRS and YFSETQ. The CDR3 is CASSLGSRGNYGYTF. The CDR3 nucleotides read TGCGCCAGCAGCTTGGGGTCTCGGGGAAACTATGGCTACACCTTC.

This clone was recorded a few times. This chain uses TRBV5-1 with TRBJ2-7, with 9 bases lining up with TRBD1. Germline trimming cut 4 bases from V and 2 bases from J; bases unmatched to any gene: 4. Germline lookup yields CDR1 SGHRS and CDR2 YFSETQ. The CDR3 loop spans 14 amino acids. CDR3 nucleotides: TGCGCCAGCAGCCCCGACAGGGGGGCCTACGAGCAGTACTTC. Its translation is CASSPDRGAYEQYF.

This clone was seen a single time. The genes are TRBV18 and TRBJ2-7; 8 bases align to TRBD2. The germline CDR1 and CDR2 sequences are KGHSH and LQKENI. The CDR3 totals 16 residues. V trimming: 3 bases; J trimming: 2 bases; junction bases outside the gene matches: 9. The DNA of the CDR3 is TGTGCCAGCTCACCCCGGGGGGGGACTAGTCCCTACGAGCAGTACTTC. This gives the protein CASSPRGGTSPYEQYF.

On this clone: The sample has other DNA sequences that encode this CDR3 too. In DNA, the CDR3 is TGTGCCAGCAGCCAGGGCAGGGCTGGAAACACCATATATTTT. It translates to CASSQGRAGNTIYF. This chain uses TRBV3-1 (or the pseudogene TRBV3-2) with TRBJ1-3; a weak D match, TRBD1 (5 bases). V lost 3 bases to trimming and J lost 2 bases, with 8 bases between them. Per germline, CDR1 LGHDT and CDR2 YNNKEL (reference sequence). The CDR3 consists of 14 residues.

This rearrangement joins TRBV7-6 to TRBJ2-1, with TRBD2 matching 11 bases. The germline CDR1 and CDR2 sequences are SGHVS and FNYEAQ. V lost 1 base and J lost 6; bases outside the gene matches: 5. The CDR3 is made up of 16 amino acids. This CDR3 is CASSLERLAGPNEQFF. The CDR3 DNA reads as TGTGCCAGCAGCTTAGAAAGACTAGCGGGGCCCAATGAGCAGTTCTTC.

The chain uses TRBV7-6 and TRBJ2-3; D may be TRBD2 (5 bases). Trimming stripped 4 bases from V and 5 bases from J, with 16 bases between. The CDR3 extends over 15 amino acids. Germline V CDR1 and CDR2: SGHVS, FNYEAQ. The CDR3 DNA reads TGTGCCAGCAGCTGGGTCGGAGAGGCGGGAGATACGCAGTATTTT. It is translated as CASSWVGEAGDTQYF.

CDR3: CATFQVNTGELFF. The CDR3 nucleotides read TGTGCCACCTTCCAGGTGAACACCGGGGAGCTGTTTTTT. The chain employs TRBV6-5 and TRBJ2-2; D not resolved. In germline, CDR1 is MNHEY, CDR2 SVGAGI. V lost 10 bases and J 1 base, leaving 10 bases between the germline ends. The CDR3 loop spans 13 amino acids.

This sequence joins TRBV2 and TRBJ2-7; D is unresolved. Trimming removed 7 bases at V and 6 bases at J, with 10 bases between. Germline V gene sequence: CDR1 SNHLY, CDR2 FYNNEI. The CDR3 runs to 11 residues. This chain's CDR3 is CASKKGFEQYF. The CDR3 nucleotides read TGTGCCAGCAAAAAGGGTTTCGAGCAGTACTTC.

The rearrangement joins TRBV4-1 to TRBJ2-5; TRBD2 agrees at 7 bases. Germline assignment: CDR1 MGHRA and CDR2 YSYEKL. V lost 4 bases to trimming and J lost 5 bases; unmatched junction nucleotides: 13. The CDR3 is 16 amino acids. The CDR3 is CASSPNRLAVEETQYF. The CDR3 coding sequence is TGCGCCAGCAGCCCAAACCGGCTAGCGGTGGAGGAGACCCAGTACTTC.